This is a list of T cell receptor beta chains from one sample in a study of molecular identifiers for immune sequencing clone quantification. Each CDR3 protein gets one entry after TCRdb re-called the PCR reads with MiXCR. This sample has more than 550,000 distinct CDR3 sequences, with around 25% found just once. Material for sequencing was naive CD8+ T cells from blood, with Jurkat cell RNA spiked in. The source is a human donor in good health. Some libraries in this study had Jurkat cell RNA spiked in. Both conserved end residues are part of each CDR3. A D gene is named only where the DNA matches it firmly. Size is stated for part of the rows, as once, few or many counts, or as a class when the clone is expanded.

len,v_gene,abundance,j_gene,d_gene,CDR3aa,CDR3nt
14,TRBV20-1,.,TRBJ1-5,TRBD1,CSAAGTGVFQPQHF,TGCAGTGCCGCCGGGACAGGGGTTTTTCAGCCCCAGCATTTT
12,TRBV4-1,.,TRBJ2-5,.,CACSQDGGTQYF,TGCGCCTGCAGCCAAGATGGCGGGACCCAGTACTTC
15,TRBV12-3/TRBV12-4,.,TRBJ1-5,.,CASSLSSTRFRTQRF,TGTGCCAGCAGTTTAAGTTCCACAAGGTTTCGAACCCAGCGTTTT
13,TRBV7-9,.,TRBJ1-4,.,CASSLASSEKLFF,TGTGCCAGCAGCTTAGCGTCCAGTGAAAAACTGTTTTTT
13,TRBV7-2,few,TRBJ2-7,.,CASSLFSRYEQYF,TGTGCCAGCAGCTTATTTTCCCGCTACGAGCAGTACTTC
13,TRBV28,many,TRBJ2-3,.,CASTGDGTDTQYF,TGTGCCAGCACCGGAGATGGTACAGATACGCAGTATTTT
16,TRBV4-3,once,TRBJ2-7,TRBD1,CASSQDGPGGENELYF,TGCGCCAGCAGCCAAGATGGGCCAGGGGGCGAGAACGAGCTGTACTTC
16,TRBV15,few,TRBJ2-3,.,CATSRDRRGWTDTQYF,TGTGCCACCAGCAGAGATCGCCGGGGGTGGACAGATACGCAGTATTTT
17,TRBV2,.,TRBJ1-5,TRBD1,CASSLNTGALSNQPQHF,TGTGCCAGCAGTCTCAATACAGGGGCATTAAGCAATCAGCCCCAGCATTTT
15,TRBV11-2,few,TRBJ1-5,TRBD1,CASSSGQYSNQPQHF,TGTGCCAGCAGCTCGGGACAGTATAGCAATCAGCCCCAGCATTTT
15,TRBV2,many,TRBJ2-3,TRBD2,CAIKTSGSGWDTQYF,TGTGCCATCAAGACTAGCGGGAGTGGATGGGATACGCAGTATTTT
17,TRBV3-1,.,TRBJ2-4,.,CASSQGQSGGLKNIQYF,TGTGCCAGCAGCCAAGGTCAATCCGGGGGTCTCAAAAACATTCAGTACTTC
18,TRBV6-2/TRBV6-3,many,TRBJ2-3,TRBD2,CASSYSPTSGSSAYTQYF,TGTGCCAGCAGTTACTCACCGACTAGCGGGAGTTCAGCGTATACGCAGTATTTT
14,TRBV27,many,TRBJ1-5,.,CASSLSSKTQPQHF,TGTGCCAGCAGTTTATCGTCGAAGACTCAGCCCCAGCATTTT
16,TRBV27,few,TRBJ2-7,TRBD1,CASSLTPTGVGYEQYF,TGTGCCAGCAGTTTAACCCCGACAGGGGTCGGGTACGAGCAGTACTTC
14,TRBV6-1,many,TRBJ2-7,.,CASSEGTVSYEQYF,TGTGCCAGCAGTGAGGGGACGGTGTCCTACGAGCAGTACTTC
13,TRBV28,many,TRBJ2-3,.,CASSFRPTDTQYF,TGTGCCAGCAGTTTTCGGCCAACAGATACGCAGTATTTT
17,TRBV2,.,TRBJ2-3,TRBD2,CAGSEYSGGASTDTQYF,TGTGCCGGCAGTGAATACAGCGGGGGCGCTAGCACAGATACGCAGTATTTT
16,TRBV4-3,many,TRBJ2-5,.,CASSQARRSYQETQYF,TGCGCCAGCAGCCAAGCCCGGAGGAGTTACCAAGAGACCCAGTACTTC
14,TRBV20-1,many,TRBJ2-7,TRBD2,CSLHIAGNSYEQYF,TGCAGCCTACATATAGCGGGGAACTCCTACGAGCAGTACTTC